The sequence of this T cell receptor (beta chain) was determined in a study of T cell responses to AZD1222 COVID-19 vaccine. A word on this clone: Its antigen is undetermined.

Points from the study as a whole: In a largely white British group with more females than males, clonal diversity was possibly underestimated.

TCRdb's table, derived via immunoSEQ multiplex PCR, lists solely in-frame clones and lacks some. The table has more than 150,000 clones, 70% to 90% seen once. V dropped 10 bases and J dropped 0 bases, with 16 bases sitting between them. Per germline, CDR1 MDHEN and CDR2 SYDVKM. This CDR3 spans 15 amino acids. This TCR derives from an adult in good health. Specimen: peripheral blood, collected on day 0 of AZD1222 vaccination. The V and J genes are TRBV28 and TRBJ1-3; possible D gene TRBD1, 6 bases. CDR3 bases: TGTGCCACCTTAAACCGGGACACCTCTGGAAACACCATATATTTT. It translates to CATLNRDTSGNTIYF.